The TCR beta chain described here comes from a study of T cells in Graves' hyperthyroidism and ophthalmopathy. General study results and limits: Also found in blood were most expanded thyroid clonotypes above 0.001. Stable hyperthyroidism was told apart from ophthalmopathy by a model built on 13 V-J features.

RNA transcripts gave rise to amplified TCR beta CDR3 regions. The HTBI primer set was used in a first-round RT-PCR of the TCR CDR3. TCRdb ran MiXCR on the multiplex PCR reads and lists one entry per CDR3 protein. The data contain under 600,000 distinct CDR3 sequences, 15% to 20% of them seen just once; the ten biggest clones take up around 3.5%. Ten or more counts support this clonotype. Its antigen remains unknown. Ophthalmopathy patients had Clinical Activity Score at least 3, NOSPECS grade at least 4, duration under 3 months. Not enrolled were patients with uncontrolled infection, other autoimmune disease, pregnancy or lactation. V lost 3 bases and J lost 0; bases outside the gene matches: 12. The CDR3 is made up of 19 amino acids. CDR1 is SNHLY and CDR2 is FYNNEI in the germline V gene.

The receptor's source is a woman between 40 and 55 years old with Graves' ophthalmopathy. The sample consisted of blood. The chain employs TRBV2 and TRBJ2-7; 12 bases are a match to TRBD1. The CDR3: CASSDRDRGLLLSSYEQYF. The DNA for the CDR3 is TGTGCCAGCAGTGATAGGGACAGGGGGCTGCTACTAAGCTCCTACGAGCAGTACTTC. The full variable domain, in which reference TRBV2 and TRBJ2-7 provide the parts outside the CDR3, is EPEVTQTPSHQVTQMGQEVILRCVPISNHLYFYWYRQILGQKVEFLVSFYNNEISEKSEIFDDQFSVERPDGSNFTLKIRSTKLEDSAMYFCASSDRDRGLLLSSYEQYFGPGTRLTVT.